Each of the 26 T cell receptor beta chains below was sequenced from the same sample in a study of yellow fever vaccine responses in identical twins. TCRdb ran MiXCR on the RT-PCR reads and lists one entry per CDR3 protein. The sample includes over 10,000 distinct CDR3 sequences, 80% to 90% of them seen just once. This material consisted of T cells from blood (PBMCs), unsorted or a sorted subset (not recorded which), taken before or after yellow fever vaccination (not recorded which). The receptor source for this set is a woman aged 18 to 35 who received the yellow fever vaccine.

DNA for the CDR3: TGTGCCAGCAGCTTAGTGTCCGGGAGGATCTCCTCCTACGAGCAGTACTTC. This encodes CASSLVSGRISSYEQYF. The V call is TRBV11-3, the J call TRBJ2-7, with TRBD2 matching 7 bases. This CDR3 has 17 residues. The germline V gene encodes CDR1 SGHNT and CDR2 YENEEA. V dropped 1 base and J dropped 0; count of bases not matched to a gene: 9.

The chain carries TRBV18 and TRBJ2-4; D call uncertain. The V gene lost 0 bases and the J gene lost 0 bases, with 9 bases spanning the gap. Germline CDR1 is KGHSH and CDR2 is LQKENI. The CDR3 is 16 amino acids. CDR3 residues: CASSPPFNEAKNIQYF. CDR3 bases: TGTGCCAGCTCACCACCGTTCAATGAAGCCAAAAACATTCAGTACTTC. The complete variable domain, with remaining parts taken from reference TRBV18 and TRBJ2-4, reads NAGVMQNPRHLVRRRGQEARLRCSPMKGHSHVYWYRQLPEEGLKFMVYLQKENIIDESGMPKERFSAEFPKEGPSILRIQQVVRGDSAAYFCASSPPFNEAKNIQYFGAGTRLSVL.

This chain joins TRBV7-3 and TRBJ2-5, with unresolved D. Germline CDR1 SGHTA, CDR2 FQGTGA. The CDR3 totals 15 residues. V was trimmed by 4 bases and J by 2 bases, leaving 14 bases between them. CDR3 in amino acids: CASSSTLDPQETQYF. DNA for the CDR3: TGTGCCAGCAGCTCAACCCTAGACCCTCAAGAGACCCAGTACTTC.

The V gene is TRBV14, the J gene TRBJ2-5; D is uncertain. The CDR3 contains 12 residues. The germline CDR1 and CDR2 sequences are SGHDN and FVKESK. V lost 1 base, J lost 5 bases, and 5 bases lay in between. CDR3 loop: CASSQVGETQYF. The DNA for the CDR3 is TGTGCCAGCAGCCAAGTAGGGGAGACCCAGTACTTC.

The chain links TRBV6-2 or TRBV6-3 to TRBJ2-7; D tentatively fits TRBD1 or TRBD2 (5 bases each). Germline V gene sequence: CDR1 MNHEY, CDR2 SVGEGT. Trimming pared 2 bases from V and 2 bases from J, leaving 10 bases between. This CDR3 comprises 14 residues. Here the CDR3 DNA reads TGTGCCAGCAGTTACCGTGGGACCGCCTACGAGCAGTACTTC. It specifies CASSYRGTAYEQYF.

The rearrangement joins TRBV5-1 to TRBJ1-2; 7 positions agree with TRBD1. CDR3 length: 15 residues. The ends lost 4 bases at V and 0 bases at J; junction bases unmatched: 6. The germline V gene encodes CDR1 SGHRS and CDR2 YFSETQ. CDR3 amino acids: CASSPGTAANYGYTF. Here the CDR3 DNA reads TGCGCCAGCAGCCCCGGGACAGCGGCTAACTATGGCTACACCTTC.

The table lists this clonotype with a count of one. V and J are TRBV4-3 and TRBJ2-7; 10 positions agree with TRBD2. CDR3 length: 16 residues. Germline V gene data show CDR1 as LGHNA and CDR2 as YSLEER. V lost 0 bases and J lost 5; bases outside the gene matches: 7. The CDR3: CASSQDPSGSTNEQYF. CDR3 DNA: TGCGCCAGCAGCCAAGACCCTAGCGGGAGTACGAACGAGCAGTACTTC.

The V and J genes are TRBV2 and TRBJ1-2, with 7 bases fitting TRBD1. Germline lookup yields CDR1 SNHLY and CDR2 FYNNEI. Unmatched junction bases numbered 6, after V lost 5 bases and J lost 6 bases. This CDR3 comprises 13 residues. Written as DNA, the CDR3 is TGTGCCAGCAGTACAGGGGAAGATCATGGCTACACCTTC. It is translated as CASSTGEDHGYTF.

This rearrangement joins TRBV18 to TRBJ1-1, with 9 bases fitting TRBD1. This CDR3 is built from 12 residues. Looked up from germline, CDR1 is KGHSH and CDR2 is LQKENI. V dropped 3 bases and J dropped 11; count of bases not matched to a gene: 4. CDR3 protein: CASSPPTGGAFF. The CDR3, as DNA: TGTGCCAGCTCACCTCCGACAGGGGGTGCTTTCTTT.

The rearrangement joins TRBV12-3 or TRBV12-4 to TRBJ2-7; no clear D gene. The CDR3 has 12 amino acids. With 4 bases removed from V and 4 bases from J, the gap between germline ends came to 8 bases. The CDR3 region is CASSSTYYEQYF. CDR3 bases: TGTGCCAGCAGTTCTACATATTACGAGCAGTACTTC.

Remarks on this clonotype: Mismatch with germline at one junction end may stem from a read error. As DNA, the CDR3 is TGTGCCTGGAGTGCCCTCGATGGCCACACCTTC. Translating gives CAWSALDGHTF. The chain links TRBV30 to TRBJ1-2, with D unresolved. CDR1 and CDR2 (germline): GTSNPN, SVGIG (reference sequence). The CDR3 loop spans 11 amino acids. The full variable domain, rest sourced from reference TRBV30 and TRBJ1-2, is SQTIHQWPATLVQPVGSPLSLECTVEGTSNPNLYWYRQAAGRGLQLLFYSVGIGQISSEVPQNLSASRPQDRQFILSSKKLLLSDSGFYLCAWSALDGHTFGSGTRLTVV.

This clonotype is judged large. In DNA form, the CDR3 reads TGTGCCAGCAGTATATGGCCAAACTACAATGAGCAGTTCTTC. Protein: CASSIWPNYNEQFF. The chain couples TRBV2 to TRBJ2-1, with D unresolved. CDR1 and CDR2 (germline): SNHLY, FYNNEI. With 5 bases removed from V and 3 bases from J, the gap between germline ends came to 11 bases. The CDR3 has 14 amino acids.

DNA of the CDR3: TGTGCCAGCAGCTTATTATCCAGCGTAGGGCAGTATTTT. Its translation is CASSLLSSVGQYF. The V gene is TRBV11-2, the J gene TRBJ2-3, with no clear D. The CDR3 is 13 amino acids. V was trimmed by 2 bases and J by 11 bases, leaving 14 bases between them. The germline CDR1 and CDR2 sequences are SGHAT and FQNNGV.

The gene calls are TRBV5-1 and TRBJ2-7, with D perhaps TRBD1 (5 bases). Trimming removed 0 bases at V and 2 bases at J, with 6 bases between. Germline V gene lookup returns CDR1 SGHRS and CDR2 YFSETQ. This CDR3 has 13 amino acids. CDR3 DNA sequence: TGCGCCAGCAGCTTGGACAGGACCTACGAGCAGTACTTC. Protein product: CASSLDRTYEQYF.

The CDR3 is CASSLRGYGSMNTEAFF. CDR3 coding DNA: TGTGCCAGCAGCTTAAGAGGGTACGGTTCCATGAACACTGAAGCTTTCTTT. The rearrangement uses TRBV7-9 and TRBJ1-1; no clear D gene. Germline lookup yields CDR1 SEHNR and CDR2 FQNEAQ (reference sequence). The CDR3 length is 17 residues. V lost 2 bases and J lost 0, with 16 bases in between.

The chain is built from TRBV29-1 and TRBJ2-3; D not resolved. Germline V lookup: CDR1 SQVTM, CDR2 ANQGSEA. CDR3 size: 13 residues. Trimming removed 1 base at V and 1 base at J, with 6 bases between. CDR3 protein: CSVEAGGTDTQYF. The CDR3 nucleotides read TGCAGCGTTGAAGCCGGAGGCACAGATACGCAGTATTTT.

This chain uses TRBV2 with TRBJ1-5, with no clear D. This CDR3 is built from 12 residues. With 7 bases removed from V and 7 bases from J, the gap between germline ends came to 11 bases. Germline lookup yields CDR1 SNHLY and CDR2 FYNNEI. Here the CDR3 reads CASMGVRQPQHF. The CDR3 region has the DNA TGTGCCAGCATGGGTGTAAGGCAGCCCCAGCATTTT.

The chain carries TRBV4-3 and TRBJ2-7; D gene uncertain. This CDR3 is 13 amino acids long. Trimming left V 1 base short and J 4 bases short, with 8 bases between. Germline V gene sequence: CDR1 LGHNA, CDR2 YSLEER. The CDR3 region is CASSQARPYEQYF. For the CDR3, the DNA is TGCGCCAGCAGCCAAGCCAGACCTTACGAGCAGTACTTC.

The chain carries TRBV29-1 and TRBJ2-1; no reliable D call. This CDR3 has 11 residues. V lost 1 base and J 13 bases, leaving 11 bases between the germline ends. Germline V gene data show CDR1 as SQVTM and CDR2 as ANQGSEA. CDR3 protein: CSVEVIPHQFF. In DNA, the CDR3 is TGCAGCGTTGAAGTAATTCCCCACCAGTTCTTC.

This chain joins TRBV19 and TRBJ2-1, with D unresolved. Germline V gene sequence: CDR1 LNHDA, CDR2 SQIVND (reference sequence). Trimming cost V 4 bases and J 10 bases, with 8 bases left between them. The CDR3 is 11 residues long. Written as DNA, the CDR3 is TGTGCCAGTAGTAGGCGTCGGGAGCAGTTCTTC. This translates into CASSRRREQFF. Full variable domain (remainder filled in from reference TRBV19 and TRBJ2-1): DGGITQSPKYLFRKEGQNVTLSCEQNLNHDAMYWYRQDPGQGLRLIYYSQIVNDFQKGDIAEGYSVSREKKESFPLTVTSAQKNPTAFYLCASSRRREQFFGPGTRLTVL.

This clonotype was counted only a few times. The rearrangement joins TRBV2 to TRBJ1-5; D not certain. Trimming removed 2 bases at V and 9 bases at J, with 11 bases between. The CDR3 sequence is 13 residues long. Germline CDR1 SNHLY, CDR2 FYNNEI. DNA for the CDR3: TGTGCCAGCAGTGAATTGGGCCCCCGGCCCCAGCATTTT. Protein product: CASSELGPRPQHF.

The chain couples TRBV18 to TRBJ2-5, with a tentative D call TRBD1 (6 bases). The V gene lost 3 bases and the J gene lost 4 bases, with 12 bases spanning the gap. Per germline, CDR1 KGHSH and CDR2 LQKENI. CDR3 length equals 14 residues. The CDR3 DNA reads as TGTGCCAGCTCACCGTTTCGGGACATAGAGACCCAGTACTTC. Translating it yields CASSPFRDIETQYF.

This rearrangement joins TRBV2 to TRBJ2-2, with D unclear. The length of the CDR3 is 13 residues. CDR1 SNHLY and CDR2 FYNNEI come from the germline V gene. V lost 4 bases and J 6 bases, leaving 9 bases between the germline ends. This CDR3 is CASSVINAGELFF. CDR3 DNA sequence: TGTGCCAGCAGTGTTATAAACGCCGGGGAGCTGTTTTTT.

The J gene is TRBJ1-3, the V gene TRBV5-1, with D possibly TRBD1 on 5 matching bases. Trimming removed 0 bases at V and 1 base at J, with 5 bases between. Germline values: CDR1 SGHRS, CDR2 YFSETQ. The CDR3 length is 14 residues. CDR3 DNA sequence: TGCGCCAGCAGCTTGGAGGGGTCTGGAAACACCATATATTTT. It yields the protein CASSLEGSGNTIYF.

Points on this clonotype: The junction and the germline gene differ at one end; a read error may be behind it. This chain connects TRBV12-3 or TRBV12-4 to TRBJ2-4, with 12 nucleotides matching TRBD2. This CDR3 is 15 amino acids long. CDR3 region: CASNAGTSGLHIQYF. The CDR3 nucleotides are TGTGCCAGCAACGCCGGGACTAGCGGGCTCCACATTCAGTACTTT.

A remark on this clonotype: Compared with germline, one end of the junction differs, possibly owing to a read error. The chain carries TRBV11-2 and TRBJ2-7; no clear D gene. The CDR3 is made up of 14 amino acids. Germline loops: CDR1 SGHAT, CDR2 FQNNGV. The CDR3: CASSRPDGFAIPNF. The CDR3 DNA follows: TGTGCCAGCAGCCGTCCGGACGGATTCGCAATACCCAACTTC. Based on the CDR3 plus reference TRBV11-2 and TRBJ2-7, the full variable domain is EAGVAQSPRYKIIEKRQSVAFWCNPISGHATLYWYQQILGQGPKLLIQFQNNGVVDDSQLPKDRFSAERLKGVDSTLKIQPAKLEDSAVYLCASSRPDGFAIPNFGPGTRLTVT.